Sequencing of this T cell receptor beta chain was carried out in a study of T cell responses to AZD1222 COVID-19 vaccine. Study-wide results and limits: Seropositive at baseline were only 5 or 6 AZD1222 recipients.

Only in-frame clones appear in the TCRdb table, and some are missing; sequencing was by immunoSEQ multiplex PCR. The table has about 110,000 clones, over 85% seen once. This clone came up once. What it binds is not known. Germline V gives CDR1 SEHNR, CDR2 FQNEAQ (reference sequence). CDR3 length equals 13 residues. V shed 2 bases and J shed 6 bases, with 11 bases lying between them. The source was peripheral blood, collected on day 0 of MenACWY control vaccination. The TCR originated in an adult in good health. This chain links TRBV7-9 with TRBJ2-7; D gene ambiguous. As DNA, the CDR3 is TGTGCCAGCAGCTTAAGTTCGTTGGGCGAGCAGTACTTC. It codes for CASSLSSLGEQYF.